These T cell receptor beta chains were read from a single sample in a study of blood T cell repertoires in COVID-19. Libraries were prepared by immunoSEQ multiplex PCR; TCRdb keeps only in-frame clonotypes and omits some of them. Counted here are around 400,000 clones, roughly 86% occurring once; the ten biggest clones make up approximately 2.4%. Material for sequencing was peripheral blood. The receptors were sampled from a woman aged 55-75 years with COVID-19, enrolled during active disease. Both conserved end residues are part of each CDR3. The D gene is left open where the match is weak. Where a row states a size, it is once, few, many or the class of an expanded clone; other rows omit it.

CDR3 protein,CDR3 DNA,D gene,clone size,V gene,J gene
CASSQGPGGGYEQYF,TGCGCCAGCAGCCAAGGCCCCGGGGGTGGCTACGAGCAGTACTTC,.,.,TRBV4-1,TRBJ2-7
CASSRTGKGTEAFF,TGTGCCAGCTCCCGGACAGGGAAGGGCACTGAAGCTTTCTTT,TRBD1,.,TRBV18,TRBJ1-1
CASKVGGMAEAFF,TGTGCCAGCAAAGTGGGAGGGATGGCTGAAGCTTTCTTT,.,.,TRBV12-3/TRBV12-4,TRBJ1-1
CASSLRRADNSPLHF,TGTGCCAGCAGTTTAAGGAGGGCCGATAATTCACCCCTCCACTTT,.,.,TRBV27,TRBJ1-6
CASSGTGGTGYTF,TGTGCCAGCAGCGGGACAGGGGGCACTGGCTACACCTTC,TRBD1,once,TRBV3-1/TRBV3-2,TRBJ1-2
CASSSGTPNTGELFF,TGTGCCAGCAGTTCCGGGACACCCAACACCGGGGAGCTGTTTTTT,.,.,TRBV6-5,TRBJ2-2
CASSEDSNEQFF,TGTGCCAGCTCTGAGGACTCTAATGAGCAGTTCTTC,.,.,TRBV10-3,TRBJ2-1
CASRRGGQGTYEQYF,TGTGCCAGCAGAAGGGGGGGACAGGGGACTTACGAGCAGTACTTC,TRBD1,once,TRBV6-5,TRBJ2-7
CASSLTGTDYGYTF,TGTGCCAGCAGTTTAACCGGGACAGACTATGGCTACACCTTC,TRBD1,.,TRBV6-5,TRBJ1-2
CASSDPSGGAVGEQFF,TGTGCCAGCAGCGACCCCAGCGGGGGGGCCGTCGGTGAGCAGTTCTTC,TRBD2,.,TRBV7-9,TRBJ2-1
CASSIRQGSYGYTF,TGTGCCAGTAGTATTCGGCAGGGAAGCTATGGCTACACCTTC,.,.,TRBV19,TRBJ1-2
CASSQDRGGGSYEQYF,TGCGCCAGCAGCCAAGATAGGGGCGGGGGATCCTACGAGCAGTACTTC,TRBD2,.,TRBV4-1,TRBJ2-7
CASSIWGRDRNQPQHF,TGTGCCAGTAGTATATGGGGGCGGGACAGGAATCAGCCCCAGCATTTT,TRBD1,.,TRBV19,TRBJ1-5
CASSREPQNSPLHF,TGTGCCAGCTCACGGGAGCCGCAAAATTCACCCCTCCACTTT,.,.,TRBV18,TRBJ1-6
CATSRETGSSYEQYF,TGTGCCACCAGCAGAGAGACAGGGAGCTCCTACGAGCAGTACTTC,TRBD1,.,TRBV15,TRBJ2-7
CASSSDRLNQPQHF,TGTGCCAGCAGCTCCGACAGACTCAATCAGCCCCAGCATTTT,.,.,TRBV6-5,TRBJ1-5
CASSYRQGGVDGYTF,TGTGCCAGCAGTTACCGACAGGGGGGTGTGGATGGCTACACCTTC,TRBD1,.,TRBV6-5,TRBJ1-2
CASRRTGSAAEAFF,TGTGCCAGCAGGCGGACAGGGAGCGCCGCTGAAGCTTTCTTT,TRBD1,.,TRBV6-5,TRBJ1-1
CASKYRHMNTEAFF,TGTGCCAGTAAATACAGGCACATGAACACTGAAGCTTTCTTT,.,.,TRBV19,TRBJ1-1
CASSQTGSTSYEQYF,TGTGCCAGCAGCCAAACAGGGTCCACTTCCTACGAGCAGTACTTC,.,.,TRBV7-9,TRBJ2-7
CASRSQGDEQFF,TGTGCCAGCAGGTCTCAGGGCGATGAGCAGTTCTTC,.,once,TRBV6-5,TRBJ2-1
CASSLRLAGGENIQYF,TGTGCCAGCAGCTTGCGACTAGCGGGGGGGGAAAACATTCAGTACTTC,TRBD2,once,TRBV7-8,TRBJ2-4
CASSPQGGGRWSETQYF,TGTGCCAGCAGCCCCCAGGGAGGGGGAAGATGGTCAGAGACCCAGTACTTC,.,.,TRBV7-8,TRBJ2-5
CASSHLGQGPTGELFF,TGTGCCAGCAGCCACTTGGGACAAGGGCCCACCGGGGAGCTGTTTTTT,.,.,TRBV3-1/TRBV3-2,TRBJ2-2
CASSPSAGGNYGYTF,TGTGCCAGCTCCCCATCCGCCGGGGGGAACTATGGCTACACCTTC,.,once,TRBV18,TRBJ1-2
CASSPPGLGGYEQYF,TGTGCCAGCTCACCACCCGGACTAGGGGGCTACGAGCAGTACTTC,.,.,TRBV18,TRBJ2-7
CSVDAPLGEDLYGYTF,TGCAGCGTTGATGCCCCTCTCGGGGAGGACTTATATGGCTACACCTTC,.,.,TRBV29-1,TRBJ1-2
CASSLRTGDNYGYTF,TGTGCCAGCAGCTTAAGGACAGGGGACAACTATGGCTACACCTTC,TRBD1,.,TRBV7-3,TRBJ1-2
CASSLFGQGALEQYF,TGTGCCAGCAGTTTATTCGGACAGGGGGCGCTTGAGCAGTACTTC,TRBD1,.,TRBV27,TRBJ2-7
CASSPRTGVQNTEAFF,TGCGCCAGCAGCCCCCGGACAGGGGTCCAGAACACTGAAGCTTTCTTT,TRBD1,few,TRBV4-1,TRBJ1-1
CASNSRLAGGRAAGELFF,TGTGCCAGCAACTCGAGACTAGCGGGGGGTAGGGCCGCCGGGGAGCTGTTTTTT,TRBD2,.,TRBV3-1/TRBV3-2,TRBJ2-2
CASSRYLTETQYF,TGTGCCAGCAGCCGCTACCTAACAGAGACCCAGTACTTC,.,.,TRBV14,TRBJ2-5
CASSRMRTGSYEQYF,TGTGCCAGCAGCCGGATGAGGACAGGGAGTTACGAGCAGTACTTC,TRBD1,.,TRBV28,TRBJ2-7
CASSNRQGTYGYTF,TGTGCCAGCAGCAACAGACAGGGAACCTATGGCTACACCTTC,TRBD1,.,TRBV9,TRBJ1-2
CASSDKFQGSQPQHF,TGTGCCAGCAGTGATAAGTTCCAGGGGAGTCAGCCCCAGCATTTT,.,.,TRBV6-1,TRBJ1-5
CASSPRTKEGITDTQYF,TGTGCCAGCTCACCCCGGACAAAGGAAGGGATCACAGATACGCAGTATTTT,.,.,TRBV18,TRBJ2-3
CASTPSDRIFYGYTF,TGTGCCAGTACCCCCTCGGACAGGATTTTCTATGGCTACACCTTC,TRBD1,.,TRBV19,TRBJ1-2
CASSISGTGRKEQYF,TGTGCCAGTAGTATAAGTGGGACAGGCCGAAAGGAGCAGTACTTC,TRBD1,.,TRBV19,TRBJ2-7